Following are 27 T cell receptor beta chains from one sample sequenced in a study of graft-versus-host responses after intestinal transplantation (dated by TCRdb to 2020 to 2023). This sample's time point label indicates: cells obtained before transplantation from donor or recipient. These TCRs' antigens remain unknown. The receptor library was made with the immunoSEQ multiplex PCR assay. What TCRdb holds here is the immuneACCESS table cut down to in-frame rearrangements. Part of the clones is not present; checked against another copy, under half of the missing clones reflect an unresolved V gene, and the others are unexplained. This sample has about 88,000 clones in its table, and less than 95% of those were observed once. Roughly 0.18% of the sample goes to the ten largest clones. The material sequenced was unstimulated CD4+ T cells sorted from spleen or lymph node cells, taken before transplant. Receptor source: a human donor who was the organ donor for an intestinal transplant.

The gene calls are TRBV5-1 and TRBJ1-1; possible D gene TRBD1, 5 bases. The length of the CDR3 is 15 residues. Germline CDR1 reads SGHRS; CDR2 reads YFSETQ. The V gene lost 2 bases and the J gene lost 10 bases, with 21 bases spanning the gap. The CDR3, as DNA: TGCGCCAGCAGCTTCGTCGCCGGGACCACAGGAGGAGCTTTCTTT. Amino acids: CASSFVAGTTGGAFF.

The genes are TRBV28 and TRBJ1-2, with 11 nucleotides matching TRBD1. Germline V gene data show CDR1 as MDHEN and CDR2 as SYDVKM. Trimming removed 5 bases from V and 1 base from J; junction bases left unmatched: 3. The CDR3 consists of 15 residues. The CDR3 DNA is TGTGCCAGCAGTGGCGGGACAGGGGGTAACTATGGCTACACCTTC. Amino acids: CASSGGTGGNYGYTF.

This sequence joins TRBV7-6 and TRBJ1-5, with a possible D match to TRBD1 (5 bases). The ends were cut back, 5 bases at V and 4 bases at J, with 15 bases in the middle. The length of the CDR3 is 15 residues. The germline V gene has CDR1 SGHVS and CDR2 FNYEAQ. The CDR3 is CASSPGTQANQPQHF. The CDR3 DNA follows: TGTGCCAGCAGCCCCGGGACTCAGGCGAATCAGCCCCAGCATTTT.

The sample holds one count of this clone. The V call is TRBV5-1, the J call TRBJ1-2, with TRBD1 matching 7 bases. Losses at the gene ends were 0 bases for V and 8 bases for J; bases not matched to a gene: 10. CDR3 length: 15 residues. CDR1 and CDR2 from the germline V gene are SGHRS and YFSETQ. CDR3 DNA: TGCGCCAGCAGCTTGGCCTTCGGCCAGGGGGAGGGCTACACCTTC. This gives the protein CASSLAFGQGEGYTF.

The gene calls are TRBV5-1 and TRBJ2-1, with 11 bases aligning to TRBD1. The CDR3 has 18 amino acids. The germline CDR1 and CDR2 sequences are SGHRS and YFSETQ. V gave up 4 bases and J gave up 4 bases; unmatched junction bases: 13. Here the CDR3 reads CASSLGRVGTGGYNEQFF. CDR3 nucleotides: TGCGCCAGCAGCCTAGGGCGGGTGGGGACAGGGGGATACAATGAGCAGTTCTTC.

This sequence joins TRBV4-1 and TRBJ1-2, with 8 bases matching TRBD1. Germline V gene sequence: CDR1 MGHRA, CDR2 YSYEKL. The CDR3 contains 15 residues. J lost 2 bases, V lost 3 bases, and 5 bases had no gene match. The CDR3 region has the DNA TGCGCCAGCAGCCAGAGGGACAGGCAAAACTATGGCTACACCTTC. Protein: CASSQRDRQNYGYTF.

V usage is TRBV2 and J usage is TRBJ1-1, with D unresolved. V lost 7 bases, J lost 1 base, and 19 bases lay in between. In germline, CDR1 is SNHLY, CDR2 FYNNEI. CDR3 size: 16 residues. DNA of the CDR3: TGTGCCAGCAATGGACCCCCAGCCCGGAAGAACACTGAAGCTTTCTTT. Protein product: CASNGPPARKNTEAFF.

The rearrangement joins TRBV7-2 to TRBJ1-1; D is possibly TRBD1 (6 bases). The CDR3 is 15 residues long. Looked up from germline, CDR1 is SGHTA and CDR2 is FQGNSA. Trimming stripped 3 bases from V and 0 bases from J, with 11 bases between. The CDR3 is CASSFTGRVNTEAFF. The CDR3 nucleotides read TGTGCCAGCAGCTTCACAGGGAGGGTGAACACTGAAGCTTTCTTT.

This clone was seen once. This rearrangement joins TRBV2 to TRBJ2-1; D uncertain. V was cut by 4 bases and J by 8 bases, with 9 bases left in between. Germline CDR1 is SNHLY and CDR2 is FYNNEI. The CDR3 runs 12 residues. The CDR3 spells CASSALSDEQFF. The CDR3 DNA sequence: TGTGCCAGCAGTGCTTTATCCGATGAGCAGTTCTTC.

The chain is built from TRBV18 and TRBJ1-2; D gene ambiguous. With 1 base removed from V and 7 bases from J, the gap between germline ends came to 13 bases. Germline CDR1 and CDR2: KGHSH and LQKENI. This CDR3 is built from 14 residues. The chain's CDR3 is CASSPLPFGSGYTF. The CDR3 DNA is TGTGCCAGCTCACCACTTCCCTTCGGTTCTGGCTACACCTTC.

J is TRBJ1-6 and V is TRBV5-6, with TRBD1 identical over 9 bases. The germline gives CDR1 SGHDT, CDR2 YYEEEE. The CDR3 extends over 16 amino acids. V shed 4 bases and J 0 bases; nucleotides not matched to a gene: 2. The CDR3 protein is CASSLDRGSYNSPLHF. CDR3 DNA: TGTGCCAGCAGCCTGGACAGGGGCTCCTATAATTCACCCCTCCACTTT.

The chain recombines TRBV7-6 with TRBJ1-4; D unclear. V was pared by 5 bases and J by 4 bases, with 11 bases between. The length of the CDR3 is 14 residues. Germline CDR1 is SGHVS and CDR2 is FNYEAQ. This chain's CDR3 is CASSRGVDNEKLFF. The DNA of the CDR3 is TGTGCCAGCAGCCGGGGAGTGGATAATGAAAAACTGTTTTTT.

V is TRBV29-1 and J is TRBJ1-1; no clear D. In germline, CDR1 is SQVTM, CDR2 ANQGSEA. CDR3 length: 9 amino acids. The germline V and J ends were trimmed by 3 bases and 8 bases, with 4 bases remaining between them. The chain's CDR3 is CSVDREAFF. Written as DNA, the CDR3 is TGCAGCGTTGATCGGGAAGCTTTCTTT. The variable domain in full, completed from reference TRBV29-1 and TRBJ1-1, reads SAVISQKPSRDICQRGTSLTIQCQVDSQVTMMFWYRQQPGQSLTLIATANQGSEATYESGFVIDKFPISRPNLTFSTLTVSNMSPEDSSIYLCSVDREAFFGQGTRLTVV.

The V gene is TRBV28, the J gene TRBJ2-7; 8 bases align to TRBD1. This CDR3 region has 16 residues. Trimming at V came to 2 bases and at J to 3 bases, leaving 9 bases not matched to a gene. Germline V gives CDR1 MDHEN, CDR2 SYDVKM. As DNA, the CDR3 is TGTGCCAGCAGTTTAGACAGGGGCCGTCTTAACTACGAGCAGTACTTC. Protein: CASSLDRGRLNYEQYF.

V gene TRBV9 combines with J gene TRBJ1-1; tentative D call: TRBD1 (5 bases). Trimming pared 0 bases from V and 4 bases from J, leaving 13 bases between. The germline V gene encodes CDR1 SGDLS and CDR2 YYNGEE. The CDR3 is 15 amino acids. The CDR3 is CASSVAPTASTEAFF. The CDR3 bases are TGTGCCAGCAGCGTAGCTCCGACAGCTAGCACTGAAGCTTTCTTT.

V is TRBV7-9 and J is TRBJ2-7, with 9 nucleotides matching TRBD1. Germline V gives CDR1 SEHNR, CDR2 FQNEAQ (reference sequence). The CDR3 is made up of 15 amino acids. V was clipped by 5 bases and J by 4 bases; unmatched bases: 9. Written as DNA, the CDR3 is TGTGCCAGCAGCGGACAGGGACAGGGTGCTTACGAGCAGTACTTC. This translates into CASSGQGQGAYEQYF.

V is TRBV28 and J is TRBJ2-1; either TRBD1 or TRBD2 may supply D (5 bases each). This CDR3 region has 15 residues. V lost 7 bases, J lost 1 base, and 14 bases lay in between. Germline-derived CDR1 and CDR2 are MDHEN and SYDVKM. DNA of the CDR3: TGTGCCAGCAAACGGGACCCCCAATCCTACAATGAGCAGTTCTTC. Its protein is CASKRDPQSYNEQFF.

The J gene is TRBJ2-3, the V gene TRBV5-3; 7 positions agree with TRBD2. Being an ORF, TRBV5-3 has a function that is uncertain. This CDR3 comprises 16 residues. V was clipped by 3 bases and J by 3 bases; unmatched bases: 10. CDR3 coding DNA: TGTGCCAGAAGCTCCTCCGGGGGGTATGAAACAGATACGCAGTATTTT. Encoded protein: CARSSSGGYETDTQYF.

The chain employs TRBV7-2 and TRBJ2-3, with no clear D. Looked up from germline, CDR1 is SGHTA and CDR2 is FQGNSA. The V and J ends lost 1 base and 0 bases respectively, with 2 bases between them. This CDR3 has 13 residues. CDR3 coding DNA: TGTGCCAGCAGCTTAGGAAGCACAGATACGCAGTATTTT. Translation: CASSLGSTDTQYF.

The chain combines TRBV19 with TRBJ2-5; D assignment may be TRBD1 or TRBD2 (5 bases each). Germline V lookup: CDR1 LNHDA, CDR2 SQIVND (reference sequence). V was pared by 4 bases and J by 2 bases, with 17 bases between. The CDR3 loop spans 16 amino acids. CDR3 nucleotide sequence: TGTGCCAGTAGTACACAGGCCGACTACCCGCAAGAGACCCAGTACTTC. It codes for CASSTQADYPQETQYF.

This clone is a singleton in its sample. The chain joins TRBV10-3 to TRBJ1-2; TRBD1 might be the D (5 bases). The CDR3 has 16 amino acids. Germline V CDR1 and CDR2: ENHRY, SYGVKD. The V gene lost 5 bases and the J gene lost 0 bases, with 16 bases spanning the gap. The CDR3 here is CAISPFTAGANYGYTF. The CDR3 DNA sequence: TGTGCCATCAGTCCATTTACGGCGGGGGCTAACTATGGCTACACCTTC.

The chain carries TRBV6-5 and TRBJ1-1, with D maybe TRBD1 (6 bases). CDR3 length: 15 residues. The V gene's germline CDR1 is MNHEY and CDR2 SVGAGI. V was clipped by 7 bases and J by 8 bases, with 23 bases between them. DNA of the CDR3: TGTGCCAGCACCACCTTAGACAGGCCTACTACCGAAGCTTTCTTT. Its translation is CASTTLDRPTTEAFF.

The chain employs TRBV21-1 and TRBJ2-7. TRBV21-1 has pseudogene status. This CDR3 is built from 14 residues. The CDR3 sequence is CASNRGDNTYEQYF. The CDR3 DNA sequence: TGTGCCAGCAACCGCGGGGACAATACCTACGAGCAGTACTTC.

The chain combines TRBV7-6 with TRBJ2-5; tentative D call: TRBD1 (6 bases). The end of the DNA fits TRBJ2-7 better, so the J call may be wrong. The CDR3 has 15 amino acids. Germline CDR1 SGHVS, CDR2 FNYEAQ. Here the CDR3 DNA reads TGTGCCAGCAGCTTACAGACAGGAGATTACTACGAGCAGTACTTC. Amino acids: CASSLQTGDYYEQYF.

This chain connects TRBV28 to TRBJ2-4; D is undetermined. This CDR3 contains 12 residues. The V and J ends lost 7 bases and 0 bases respectively, with 4 bases between them. Per germline, CDR1 MDHEN and CDR2 SYDVKM. The CDR3 DNA sequence: TGTGCCAGCAAAGGAGCCAAAAACATTCAGTACTTC. Encoded protein: CASKGAKNIQYF.

The V and J genes are TRBV6-5 and TRBJ1-2; unclear D gene. This CDR3 is built from 12 residues. Germline CDR1 and CDR2: MNHEY and SVGAGI. Trimming shortened V by 5 bases and J by 13 bases, and 17 bases separated the two germline ends. Written as DNA, the CDR3 is TGTGCCAGCAGTCAAACATATGGCGTCGCCACCTTC. Residues: CASSQTYGVATF.

V is TRBV6-5 and J is TRBJ2-5; the match to TRBD2 covers 9 bases. The ends lost 0 bases at V and 7 bases at J; junction bases unmatched: 6. CDR1 and CDR2 (germline): MNHEY, SVGAGI. This CDR3 comprises 15 residues. The CDR3 sequence: CASSYSPSGGWTQYF. The CDR3 nucleotides read TGTGCCAGCAGTTACTCTCCCAGCGGGGGGTGGACCCAGTACTTC.